Listed here are 2 T cell receptor beta chains from one sample, sequenced in a study of CD8+ T cells in alopecia areata. Following RNA extraction, reverse transcription yielded cDNA that acted as the sequencing template. The assay was immunoSEQ multiplex PCR, and TCRdb's table has in-frame clones only and misses some. The repertoire has about 110,000 clones, none seen only once; the ten largest take about 18%. The sequenced sample was lesional skin. These receptors came from a C3H/HeJ mouse with alopecia areata. Mouse MHC haplotype: H2-k.

This clone came up a few times. The genes are named according to mouse. The read ends 4 residues early relative to the CDR3; the germline J gene fills the gap. This chain connects TRBV13-3 to TRBJ2-1; a weak D match, TRBD1 (5 bases). The V gene lost 5 bases and the J gene lost 3 bases, with 12 bases spanning the gap. The CDR3 loop spans 14 amino acids. Germline assignment: CDR1 NNHDY and CDR2 SYVADS. The CDR3 DNA, read in part, is TGTGCCAGCAGCCCAGGGTTGACCTATGCT. Translating it yields CASSPGLTYA. The full CDR3 sequence reads CASSPGLTYAEQFF.

Details on this clone: Gene and germline names: mouse. The read ends 4 residues before the CDR3 terminus; that terminus is restored from the germline J gene. The chain uses TRBV13-3 and TRBJ1-1; D perhaps matches TRBD1 (5 bases). CDR3 size: 14 residues. Germline values: CDR1 NNHDY, CDR2 SYVADS. The CDR3 here is CASSDARGETEVFF. The CDR3 bases that were read are TGTGCCAGCAGTGATGCAAGGGGTGAAACA.